This T cell receptor (beta chain) derives from a study of chronic HIV infection and antiretroviral therapy. Germline V gene lookup returns CDR1 ENHRY and CDR2 SYGVKD. After removal of 1 base from V and 6 bases from J, the junction contained 7 bases not matched to a gene. The CDR3 has 15 amino acids. TCRdb reprocessed the 5' RACE reads with MiXCR, giving one entry per CDR3 protein. The sample lists around 30,000 distinct CDR3 sequences, roughly 8.7% occurring once. Input material: peripheral blood. The receptor comes from an adult who had HIV and had not received antiretroviral therapy, or was an uninfected healthy control (not recorded which). The rearrangement links TRBV10-3 to TRBJ2-3, with 7 bases aligning to TRBD2. In nucleotides, the CDR3 is TGTGCCATCAGTGAGTTTGGCGGGGGAATTGATACGCAGTATTTT. It is translated as CAISEFGGGIDTQYF.